This T cell receptor beta chain stems from a study of Ad26.COV2.S vaccination and SARS-CoV-2 variants. Study overall: The authors gave Ad26.COV2.S intramuscularly, either once or twice 56 days apart.

The table came from immunoSEQ multiplex PCR; TCRdb's copy has only in-frame clones and leaves some out. Seen here are roughly 510,000 clones, roughly 85% observed once, and the top ten hold roughly 12%. CDR1 and CDR2 (germline): SNHLY, FYNNEI. The CDR3 contains 15 residues. The V end lost 6 bases, the J end lost 1 base, and 15 bases lay between the germline ends. As for treatment: around 19 received Ad26.COV2.S at low or high dose, single or two shots; 5 received placebo; per-sample allocation not given. Samples came from day 63 after the first vaccine or placebo injection. Within Boston, the person who donated was an adult of 18-55 years. Only a few counts were recorded for this clone. The antigen remains undetermined. Notes on the study in general: Non-spike TCR breadth did not differ much between vaccine and placebo recipients.

J is TRBJ1-1 and V is TRBV2; D is perhaps TRBD1 (5 bases). The material sequenced was peripheral blood, taken in a trial of Ad26.COV2.S vaccine versus placebo. This sequence originates from a person between 18 and 65 years old who received the Ad26.COV2.S COVID-19 vaccine or a placebo. The CDR3 reads CASSPLGGENTEAFF. CDR3 sequence (DNA): TGTGCCAGCAGCCCTCTGGGGGGGGAGAACACTGAAGCTTTCTTT.